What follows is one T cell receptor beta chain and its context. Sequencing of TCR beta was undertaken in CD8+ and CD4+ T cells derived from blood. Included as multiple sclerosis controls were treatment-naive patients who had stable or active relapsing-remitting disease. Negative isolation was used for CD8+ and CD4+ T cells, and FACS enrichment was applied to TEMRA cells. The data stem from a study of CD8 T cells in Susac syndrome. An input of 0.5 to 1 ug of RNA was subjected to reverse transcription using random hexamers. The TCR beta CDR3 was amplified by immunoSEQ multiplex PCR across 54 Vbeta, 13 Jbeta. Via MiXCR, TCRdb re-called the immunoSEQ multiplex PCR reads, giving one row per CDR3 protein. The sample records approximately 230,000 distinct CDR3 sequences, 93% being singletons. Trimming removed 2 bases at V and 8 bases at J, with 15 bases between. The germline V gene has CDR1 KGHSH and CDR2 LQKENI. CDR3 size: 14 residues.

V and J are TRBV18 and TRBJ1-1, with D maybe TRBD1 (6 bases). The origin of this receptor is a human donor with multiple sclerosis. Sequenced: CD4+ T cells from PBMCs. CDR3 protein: CASSPSGQGPEAFF. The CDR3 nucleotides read TGTGCCAGCTCACCAAGCGGGCAGGGGCCCGAAGCTTTCTTT.